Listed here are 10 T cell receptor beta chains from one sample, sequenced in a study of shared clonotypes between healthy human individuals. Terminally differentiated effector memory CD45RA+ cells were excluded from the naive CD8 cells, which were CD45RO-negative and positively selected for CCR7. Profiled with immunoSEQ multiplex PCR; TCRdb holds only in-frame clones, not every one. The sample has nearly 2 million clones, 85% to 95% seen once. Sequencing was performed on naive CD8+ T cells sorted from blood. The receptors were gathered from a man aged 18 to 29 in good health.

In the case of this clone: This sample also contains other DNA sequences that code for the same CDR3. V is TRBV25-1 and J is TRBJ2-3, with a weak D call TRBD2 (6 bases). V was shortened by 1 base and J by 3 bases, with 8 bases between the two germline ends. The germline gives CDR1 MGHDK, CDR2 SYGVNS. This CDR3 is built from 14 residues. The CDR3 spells CASSEFGSTDTQYF. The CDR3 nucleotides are TGTGCCAGCAGTGAATTCGGGAGTACAGATACGCAGTATTTT.

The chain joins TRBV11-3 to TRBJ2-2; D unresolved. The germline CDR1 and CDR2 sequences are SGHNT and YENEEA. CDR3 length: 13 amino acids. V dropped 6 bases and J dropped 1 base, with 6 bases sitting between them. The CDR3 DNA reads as TGTGCCAGCAGTAGACAGAACACCGGGGAGCTGTTTTTT. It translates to CASSRQNTGELFF.

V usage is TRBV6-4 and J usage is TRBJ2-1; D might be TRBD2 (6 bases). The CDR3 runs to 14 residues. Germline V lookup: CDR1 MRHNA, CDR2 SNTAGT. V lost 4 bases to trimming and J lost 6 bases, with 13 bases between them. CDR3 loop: CASSAAAGPNEQFF. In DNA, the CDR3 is TGTGCCAGCAGTGCCGCTGCGGGGCCCAATGAGCAGTTCTTC.

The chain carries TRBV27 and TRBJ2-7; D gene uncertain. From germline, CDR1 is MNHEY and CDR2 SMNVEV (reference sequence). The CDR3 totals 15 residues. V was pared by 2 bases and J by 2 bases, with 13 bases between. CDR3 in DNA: TGTGCCAGCAGTTTAGAAGGTCTTTCCACCTACGAGCAGTACTTC. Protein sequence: CASSLEGLSTYEQYF.

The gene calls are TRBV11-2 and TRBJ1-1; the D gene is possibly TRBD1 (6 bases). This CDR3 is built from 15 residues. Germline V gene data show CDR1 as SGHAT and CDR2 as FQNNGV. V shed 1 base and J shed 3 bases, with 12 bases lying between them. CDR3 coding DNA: TGTGCCAGCAGCTTAGCACAGGGTCTTTACACTGAAGCTTTCTTT. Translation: CASSLAQGLYTEAFF.

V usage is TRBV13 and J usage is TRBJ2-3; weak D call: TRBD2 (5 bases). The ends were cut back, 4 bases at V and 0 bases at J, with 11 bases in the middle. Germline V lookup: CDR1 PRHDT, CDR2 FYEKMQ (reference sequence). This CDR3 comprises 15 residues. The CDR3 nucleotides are TGTGCCAGCAGCTCGCCGGACTGGAGCACAGATACGCAGTATTTT. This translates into CASSSPDWSTDTQYF.

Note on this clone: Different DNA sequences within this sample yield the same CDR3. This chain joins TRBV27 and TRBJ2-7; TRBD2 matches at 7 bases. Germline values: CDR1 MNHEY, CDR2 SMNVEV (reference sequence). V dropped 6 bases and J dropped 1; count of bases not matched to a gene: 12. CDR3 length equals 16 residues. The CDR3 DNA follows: TGTGCCAGCAGCCCCTCCTCCGGCGGGAGATCCTACGAGCAGTACTTC. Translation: CASSPSSGGRSYEQYF.

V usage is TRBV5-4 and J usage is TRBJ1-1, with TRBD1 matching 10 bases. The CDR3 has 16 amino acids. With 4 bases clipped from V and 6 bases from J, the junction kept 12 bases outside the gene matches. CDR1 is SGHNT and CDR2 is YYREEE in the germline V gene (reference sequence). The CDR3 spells CASSPGTGVFQSEAFF. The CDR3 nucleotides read TGTGCCAGCAGCCCGGGGACAGGGGTCTTTCAATCTGAAGCTTTCTTT.

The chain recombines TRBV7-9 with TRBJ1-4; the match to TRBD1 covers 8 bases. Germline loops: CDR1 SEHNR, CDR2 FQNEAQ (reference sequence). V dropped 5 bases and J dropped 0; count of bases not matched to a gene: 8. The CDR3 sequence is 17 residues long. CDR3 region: CASSPRQGLATNEKLFF. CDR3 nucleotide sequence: TGTGCCAGCAGCCCAAGACAGGGGCTTGCAACTAATGAAAAACTGTTTTTT.

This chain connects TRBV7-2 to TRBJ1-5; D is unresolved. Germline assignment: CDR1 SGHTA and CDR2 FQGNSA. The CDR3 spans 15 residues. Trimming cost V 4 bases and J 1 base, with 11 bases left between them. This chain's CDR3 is CASSYTALSNQPQHF. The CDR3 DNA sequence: TGTGCCAGCAGCTATACGGCCTTAAGCAATCAGCCCCAGCATTTT.